This TCR beta chain was captured by sequencing in a study of persistence of HIV-infected CD4 T cells. Findings of the study overall: TCR oligoclonality correlated with proviral oligoclonality in the same sorted populations.

This CDR3 has 9 residues. Germline values: CDR1 SQVTM, CDR2 ANQGSEA. Trimming cost V 3 bases and J 14 bases, with 10 bases left between them. Lysates of CMV-infected fibroblasts at 10 ug/mL stimulated these cells. Memory cells lacking CD40L and CD69 with high CD45RO were sorted. This was the immunoSEQ version 4 assay in survey mode. Template was genomic DNA at 10 ng/uL, with up to roughly 1 ug used per sample. Assay used: immunoSEQ multiplex PCR; TCRdb lists only in-frame clones, some missing. This sample carries roughly 32,000 clones, roughly 80% of them seen once, and the ten largest clones take around 0.86%. In the case of this clone: The antigen is unknown.

The specimen was CD4+ T cells sorted from PBMCs after roughly 17-hour stimulation, collected from a patient who received antiretroviral therapy. The chain links TRBV29-1 to TRBJ2-5, with D unclear. The TCR originated in an adult man with HIV who was CMV-seropositive. The CDR3 region is CSVDRQHYF. Written as DNA, the CDR3 is TGCAGCGTTGATCGGCAGCATTACTTC. Full variable domain (outside the CDR3, taken from reference TRBV29-1 and TRBJ2-5): SAVISQKPSRDICQRGTSLTIQCQVDSQVTMMFWYRQQPGQSLTLIATANQGSEATYESGFVIDKFPISRPNLTFSTLTVSNMSPEDSSIYLCSVDRQHYFGPGTRLLVL.